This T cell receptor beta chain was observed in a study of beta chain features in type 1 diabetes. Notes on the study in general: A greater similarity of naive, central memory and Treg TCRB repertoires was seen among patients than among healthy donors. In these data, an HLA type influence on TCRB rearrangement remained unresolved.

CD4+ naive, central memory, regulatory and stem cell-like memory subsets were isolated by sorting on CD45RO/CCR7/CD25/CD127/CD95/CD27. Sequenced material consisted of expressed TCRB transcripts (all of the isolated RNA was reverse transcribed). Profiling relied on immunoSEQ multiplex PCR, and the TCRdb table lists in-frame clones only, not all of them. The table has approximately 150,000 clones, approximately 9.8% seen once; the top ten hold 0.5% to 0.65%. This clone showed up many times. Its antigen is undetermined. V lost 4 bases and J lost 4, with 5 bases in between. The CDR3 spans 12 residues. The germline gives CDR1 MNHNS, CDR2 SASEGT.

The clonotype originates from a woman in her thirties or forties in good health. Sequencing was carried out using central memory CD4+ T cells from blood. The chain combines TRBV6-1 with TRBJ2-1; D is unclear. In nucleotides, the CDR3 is TGTGCCAGCAGTGCTATTTACAATGAGCAGTTCTTC. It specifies CASSAIYNEQFF.